This T cell receptor beta chain was documented in a study of vaccination and CD4 T cells after COVID-19. The treatment here: roughly 11-day PBMC culture with coronavirus spike peptide pools or control peptides (ViraFEST assay). T cells were expanded with peptide pools, and expanded clonotypes were identified by TCR sequencing. Points on this clonotype: The antigen is unknown.

An Oncomine TCR Beta short-read assay was used to sequence the DNA from cultured CD4+ T cells. The authors extracted genomic DNA from cultured CD4+ T cells. TCRdb processed the PCR reads anew with MiXCR; each CDR3 protein has one entry. Altogether more than 20,000 distinct CDR3 sequences are present, under 80% being singletons, with the ten largest covering approximately 8.6%. The CDR3 is 12 amino acids. CDR1 and CDR2 (germline): DFQATT, SNEGSKA (reference sequence). The V and J ends lost 0 bases and 10 bases respectively, with 12 bases between them. J is TRBJ1-2 and V is TRBV20-1, with D uncertain. The TCR sequence derives from a human donor who had recovered from COVID-19. Material for sequencing was CD4+ T cells from blood, cultured in vitro. CDR3 protein: CSARDLGRYYTF. CDR3 DNA: TGCAGTGCTAGAGATCTAGGCAGATACTACACCTTC.